Only a few counts were recorded for the clone carrying this T cell receptor beta chain. Sequencing libraries for TCR beta were prepared with iRepertoire HTBI primers and Arm-PCR of CDR3 regions. Using its own MiXCR run on the multiplex PCR reads, TCRdb lists one record per CDR3 protein. The sample has about 380,000 distinct CDR3 sequences; roughly a sixth are singletons. The data were taken from a study of regulatory T cells in long-lasting Graves disease. The time point is: newly diagnosed GD, antithyroid drugs for less than 3 months. Researchers made the TCR library from RNA that was extracted from PBMCs. Clinicians diagnosed Graves' disease using American Thyroid Association guidelines. V was cut by 2 bases and J by 2 bases, with 11 bases left in between. The length of the CDR3 is 15 residues. Germline values: CDR1 SGHTA, CDR2 FQGNSA.

This specimen consisted of peripheral blood mononuclear cells (PBMCs), obtained at new diagnosis, from a patient treated with antithyroid drugs. The J gene is TRBJ2-3, the V gene TRBV7-2; possibly TRBD2 for D (5 bases). This TCR was recovered from a female donor with Graves disease. CDR3 residues: CASSLRSDYTDTQYF. CDR3 DNA sequence: TGTGCCAGCAGCTTAAGATCAGACTACACAGATACGCAGTATTTT.